This T cell receptor beta chain originates from a study of T cell changes during pregnancy in multiple sclerosis. As to this clone: The same CDR3 can be traced to other DNA sequences in this sample.

The assay was immunoSEQ multiplex PCR, and TCRdb's table has in-frame clones only and misses some. The data show 65,000 to 90,000 clones, around 94% seen once. Germline loops: CDR1 ENHRY, CDR2 SYGVKD. CDR3 size: 17 residues. J lost 0 bases, V lost 0 bases, and 3 bases had no gene match. The chain uses TRBV10-3 and TRBJ2-3, with 10 bases fitting TRBD2. The specimen was peripheral blood, collected in the third trimester of pregnancy. The clonotype originates from a female donor in good health, enrolled as a control in a pregnancy study. The CDR3 DNA follows: TGTGCCATCAGTGAGTCGCCTAGCGGGAGTAGCACAGATACGCAGTATTTT. It translates to CAISESPSGSSTDTQYF.